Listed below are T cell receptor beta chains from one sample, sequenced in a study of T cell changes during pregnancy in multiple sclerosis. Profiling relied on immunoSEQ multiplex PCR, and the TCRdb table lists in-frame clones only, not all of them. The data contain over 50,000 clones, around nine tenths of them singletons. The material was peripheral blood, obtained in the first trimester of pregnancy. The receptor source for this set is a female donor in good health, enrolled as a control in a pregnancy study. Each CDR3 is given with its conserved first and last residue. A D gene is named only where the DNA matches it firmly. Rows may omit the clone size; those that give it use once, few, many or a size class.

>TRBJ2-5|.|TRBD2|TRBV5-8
CASSKLAGQETQYF
TGTGCCAGCAGCAAACTAGCGGGACAAGAGACCCAGTACTTC
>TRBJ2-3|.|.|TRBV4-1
CASSQERRTDTQYF
TGCGCCAGCAGCCAAGAGAGGAGGACAGATACGCAGTATTTT
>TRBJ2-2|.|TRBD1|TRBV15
CATSRFSGGPGELFF
TGTGCCACCAGCCGATTTTCAGGGGGTCCCGGGGAGCTGTTTTTT
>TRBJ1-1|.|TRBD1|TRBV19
CASRGKRQGKTEAFF
TGTGCCAGTAGGGGGAAGAGACAGGGAAAAACTGAAGCTTTCTTT
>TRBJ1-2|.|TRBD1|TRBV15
CATRRGDRGDLSYTF
TGTGCCACCAGGAGGGGGGACAGGGGGGATTTGAGCTACACCTTC
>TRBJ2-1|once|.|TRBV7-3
CASSPYSRTGERQFF
TGTGCCAGCAGCCCCTACTCCCGGACGGGGGAGCGGCAGTTCTTC
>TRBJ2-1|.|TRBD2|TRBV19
CASSRTSGNNEQFF
TGTGCCAGTAGTAGAACTAGCGGCAACAATGAGCAGTTCTTC
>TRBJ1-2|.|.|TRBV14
CASSRLPGYGYTF
TGTGCCAGCAGCCGACTTCCAGGGTATGGCTACACCTTC
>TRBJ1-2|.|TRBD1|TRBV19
CASIYMGGRQGAGYGYTF
TGTGCCAGTATATATATGGGGGGCCGACAGGGGGCGGGCTATGGCTACACCTTC
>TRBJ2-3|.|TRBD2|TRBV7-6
CASSLASGGGQADTQYF
TGTGCCAGCAGCTTAGCATCCGGCGGGGGGCAGGCAGATACGCAGTATTTT
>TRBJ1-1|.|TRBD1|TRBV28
CASSFRGGYTEAFF
TGTGCCAGCAGTTTTCGAGGGGGCTACACTGAAGCTTTCTTT
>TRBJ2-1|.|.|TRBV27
CASGLSSYNEQFF
TGTGCCAGCGGGTTGTCTAGTTACAATGAGCAGTTCTTC
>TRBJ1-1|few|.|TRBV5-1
CASSLRGNTEAFF
TGCGCCAGCAGCTTGAGGGGCAACACTGAAGCTTTCTTT